The TCR beta chain under discussion was sequenced for a study of naive and memory T cell subsets. The beta constant-region primer was an equimolar mix of two oligonucleotides covering TRBC1 and TRBC2. Nested alpha and beta constant-region primers with the SP2 primer drove four PCR rounds on ligated cDNA. Ligation attached a single-stranded oligonucleotide with a 12-nucleotide UMI and the SP2 primer to the cDNA 3' end. TCRdb analysed the UMI-ligation and nested PCR reads with MiXCR anew, one entry per CDR3 protein. Of approximately 20,000 distinct CDR3 sequences in the sample, 7% to 10% were seen once. General study results and limits: Clonotypes here are unpaired alpha or beta chain sequences.

This clonotype was seen ten or more times. Its antigen is not known. This CDR3 is built from 18 residues. V was pared by 1 base and J by 2 bases, with 7 bases of the junction left unmatched. The V and J genes are TRBV12-3 or TRBV12-4 and TRBJ2-6, with TRBD1 identical over 8 bases. The sequenced material came from central memory CD8+ T cells from blood. This clonotype was sampled from a human donor in good health. CDR3 sequence: CASSLVVTGETGANVLTF. In DNA, the CDR3 is TGTGCCAGCAGTTTAGTCGTGACAGGGGAAACTGGGGCCAACGTCCTGACTTTC.